This T cell receptor (beta chain) was retrieved from a study of cytomegalovirus exposure and HLA in healthy donors. Study results and caveats: Across all donors, roughly uniform sequencing depth was an assumption of the presence/absence analyses.

Worth noting for this clone: As yet, its antigen is unknown.

With 7 bases removed from V and 0 bases from J, the gap between germline ends came to 13 bases. The CDR3 runs to 15 residues. Germline lookup yields CDR1 MRHNA and CDR2 SNTAGT. Both 60 Vbeta primers and 13 Jbeta primers went into the PCR. The protocol was immunoSEQ multiplex PCR, while the TCRdb copy is restricted to in-frame clones and leaves out a portion. The table records about 150,000 clones, about four fifths of them present only once. This clonotype originated in a man aged 25-40 years in good health and CMV-seropositive. The sample was PBMCs. The chain employs TRBV6-4 and TRBJ1-3; no reliable D call. The CDR3 loop reads CASKVSADSGNTIYF. The CDR3 nucleotides are TGTGCCAGCAAGGTCTCGGCGGACTCTGGAAACACCATATATTTT.